Given below is one T cell receptor (beta chain) in context. Its antigen is currently not known. The sample holds no much larger clone one base away, and base qualities are not on file. V is trimmed back by 6 bases and J by 0 bases, and the junction contains 8 bases that no gene match accounts for. CDR1 and CDR2 are drawn from the germline V gene (reference sequence): MNHEY, SMNVEV. The CDR3 sequence holds 15 residues, the cysteine and phenylalanine included. Only the CDR3 DNA stays, 45 bases, in frame from base 1. This entry comes from a study of Ad26.COV2.S vaccination and SARS-CoV-2 variants (dated by TCRdb to the early 2020s). With respect to the entire study: Vaccine-arm donors were drawn from COV1001, a multicentre, randomized, double-blind, placebo-controlled phase I-IIa trial of Ad26.COV2.S in healthy adults. Dosing of Ad26.COV2.S was intramuscular, at either 5x10^10 or 1x10^11 viral particles, delivered as one shot or as two shots spaced 56 days apart. TCRbeta repertoire sequencing was used to assess the specificity and breadth of SARS-CoV-2-reactive T cell receptors after Ad26.COV2.S vaccination. A total of 32 samples were included in the TCR-sequenced set, comprising about 20 Ad26.COV2.S vaccine recipients, 5 placebo recipients and 8 SARS-CoV-2 convalescent individuals. Trial participants were randomized into five groups of five, in which low-dose or high-dose Ad26.COV2.S was given once or twice, or placebo was given on both occasions. Investigators remained blinded to trial group allocation during experiments and outcome assessment.

The immunoSEQ Assay was the method used to sequence TCRbeta CDR3 regions. After extraction, genomic DNA underwent amplification by bias-controlled multiplex PCR, followed by high-throughput sequencing. As for the authors' bioinformatics: Collapsing and filtering of sequences were performed to quantify the absolute abundance of each unique TCRbeta CDR3 region. Usable DNA was measured by amplifying reference genes present in all nucleated cells, and TCRbeta template counts were normalized to that usable DNA to estimate T cell fraction. Repertoire TCRs were annotated as SARS-CoV-2-specific by exact matching of V gene, CDR3 amino acid sequence and J gene to a known reactive TCR set. The reference SARS-CoV-2 TCR set came from MIRA and was filtered for enrichment in COVID-19-positive ImmuneCODE repertoires, removing public or cross-reactive TCRs. Using the MIRA antigens, annotated TCRs were further analysed by specific ORF or by position within an ORF. Depth was the summed frequency of annotated unique rearrangements, while breadth was defined as annotated unique rearrangements over total unique productive rearrangements. Two-sided Wilcoxon rank-sum tests were used to compare TCR breadth between groups. As stored in TCRdb, this immuneACCESS dataset retains in-frame rearrangements with V and J assigned. A fraction of the clones does not appear; measured against another copy, unresolved V genes explain less than half of the discrepancy, and the remainder lacks a known reason. D and trimming were read from the DNA, whereas the V and J calls and clone size are those reported in that table. The sample table records about 350,000 clones; approximately 85% of these occur just once. The biggest ten clones account for roughly 3.1% of the sample.

This specimen's treatment or condition label, per the study, means: roughly 19 received Ad26.COV2.S at low or high dose, single or two shots; several received placebo; per-sample allocation not given. Repertoires of vaccine and placebo recipients were sequenced from samples collected on day 63 after the first injection. Between 29 July and 7 August 2020, Cohort 1b enrolled about two dozen adults aged 18-55 years at one site in Boston, USA. As a vaccine, Ad26.COV2.S was a replication-incompetent adenovirus type 26 vector that expressed a prefusion-stabilized SARS-CoV-2 spike protein derived from the original Wuhan strain. Points the paper makes about the study in general: Non-spike TCR breadth was comparable between vaccine and placebo recipients, consistent with the vaccine containing only spike. Higher spike-specific TCR breadth was observed in Ad26.COV2.S recipients than in placebo recipients (P = 0.0014). According to the authors, total T cell responses may have been underestimated by the TCR breadth and depth analyses. The study was not powered for comparison of responses between vaccine doses or regimens. After vaccination, substantial breadth of spike-specific CD8+ and CD4+ T cell responses was reported.

This clonotype originated in a person between 18 and 60 years old who received the Ad26.COV2.S COVID-19 vaccine or a placebo. Here the sequenced sample was peripheral blood, taken in a trial of Ad26.COV2.S vaccine versus placebo. The chain is assembled from TRBV27 and TRBJ2-7, and 7 junction bases match TRBD2. The sequenced DNA: TGTGCCAGCAGCCCCGTGGGGGGGAGCTCCTACGAGCAGTACTTC. Translation gives CASSPVGGSSYEQYF.